These 28 T cell receptor beta chains originate from one sample sequenced in a study of cytomegalovirus exposure and HLA in healthy donors. The PCR employed 60 Vbeta primers together with 13 Jbeta primers. The method was immunoSEQ multiplex PCR; TCRdb's version includes in-frame clones alone and lacks a portion of them. Of 150,000 to 200,000 clones detected, around three quarters appear once; the ten largest clones hold less than 2%. The specimen sequenced was PBMCs. The receptors originated from a woman in her 30s in good health and CMV-seronegative.

This rearrangement joins TRBV5-4 to TRBJ2-2, with 10 positions matching TRBD2. Germline loops: CDR1 SGHNT, CDR2 YYREEE (reference sequence). V dropped 1 base and J dropped 1; count of bases not matched to a gene: 4. The CDR3 has 17 amino acids. CDR3 region: CASSLPRLAGNTGELFF. In nucleotides, the CDR3 is TGTGCCAGCAGCTTGCCCCGACTAGCGGGGAACACCGGGGAGCTGTTTTTT.

The chain is built from TRBV11-2 and TRBJ2-7, with D perhaps TRBD2 (6 bases). Germline V gene lookup returns CDR1 SGHAT and CDR2 FQNNGV. Trimming pared 5 bases from V and 3 bases from J, leaving 11 bases between. CDR3 length equals 13 residues. The CDR3 sequence is CASSRGLVYEQYF. The DNA of the CDR3 is TGTGCCAGCAGCCGGGGACTTGTCTACGAGCAGTACTTC.

The chain is built from TRBV7-9 and TRBJ2-7; a possible D gene is TRBD1 (5 bases). Germline CDR1 SEHNR, CDR2 FQNEAQ (reference sequence). Trimming left V 3 bases short and J 2 bases short, with 11 bases between. The CDR3 length is 14 residues. CDR3 sequence: CASSFQGGAYEQYF. The CDR3 region has the DNA TGTGCCAGCAGCTTTCAGGGTGGTGCCTACGAGCAGTACTTC. Looking up the rest from reference TRBV7-9 and TRBJ2-7 gives the full variable domain: DTGVSQNPRHKITKRGQNVTFRCDPISEHNRLYWYRQTLGQGPEFLTYFQNEAQLEKSRLLSDRFSAERPKGSFSTLEIQRTEQGDSAMYLCASSFQGGAYEQYFGPGTRLTVT.

This clone came up a few times. The chain couples TRBV28 to TRBJ2-3; the match to TRBD2 covers 8 bases. Germline V CDR1 and CDR2: MDHEN, SYDVKM. V trimming: 4 bases; J trimming: 8 bases; junction bases outside the gene matches: 11. CDR3 length equals 15 residues. The CDR3 DNA is TGTGCCAGCAGTTCAAAGACTAGCGTGTCTCCTACGCAGTATTTT. Translated, it gives CASSSKTSVSPTQYF.

This clone was seen a single time. The J gene is TRBJ2-5, the V gene TRBV30, with TRBD2 identical over 7 bases. V was pared by 2 bases and J by 4 bases, with 7 bases of the junction left unmatched. Germline values: CDR1 GTSNPN, CDR2 SVGIG (reference sequence). The CDR3 consists of 14 residues. CDR3 sequence (DNA): TGTGCCTGGAGTTCCCAGGGACTACGAGAGACCCAGTACTTC. Translation: CAWSSQGLRETQYF.

In this sample, this clone turned up a few times. At one end, the junction sequence differs from germline, possibly due to a read error. This chain links TRBV7-7 with TRBJ1-3; D is unclear. The CDR3 is made up of 15 amino acids. Germline-derived CDR1 and CDR2 are SSHAT and FNYEAQ (reference sequence). The CDR3 DNA reads TGTGCTAGCAGCTTAGGAACAGACTCTGGAAACACCATATATTTT. Its protein is CASSLGTDSGNTIYF.

The chain is built from TRBV7-2 and TRBJ2-3; TRBD1 might be the D (5 bases). Per germline, CDR1 SGHTA and CDR2 FQGNSA. The V end was cut by 2 bases, the J end by 6 bases, with 15 bases between. This CDR3 spans 15 amino acids. CDR3 DNA sequence: TGTGCCAGCAGCTTAACGACAGTTGGCTCGGATACGCAGTATTTT. It codes for CASSLTTVGSDTQYF.

The rearrangement links TRBV6-1 to TRBJ2-5, with D unclear. The CDR3 consists of 13 residues. The germline V gene has CDR1 MNHNS and CDR2 SASEGT. V lost 3 bases and J 0 bases, leaving 5 bases between the germline ends. The CDR3 DNA reads as TGTGCCAGCAGTGAGCGGTACCAAGAGACCCAGTACTTC. This sequence encodes CASSERYQETQYF.

This clone was recorded at least ten times. The gene calls are TRBV7-9 and TRBJ1-2, with 9 bases fitting TRBD1. Germline CDR1 SEHNR, CDR2 FQNEAQ (reference sequence). The J segment lost 6 bases and the V segment lost 1 base, leaving 6 bases of the junction unmatched. The CDR3 has 15 amino acids. The CDR3 loop is CASSLDWDRDDGYTF. The DNA for the CDR3 is TGTGCCAGCAGCTTAGATTGGGACAGGGATGATGGCTACACCTTC.

This clone has only a few counts. The chain links TRBV5-1 to TRBJ2-7, with 10 bases matching TRBD2. The V segment lost 2 bases and the J segment 0 bases; nucleotides outside the gene matches: 2. The CDR3 is made up of 15 amino acids. Germline V gene sequence: CDR1 SGHRS, CDR2 YFSETQ. CDR3 protein: CASSFGLAVSYEQYF. In DNA, the CDR3 is TGCGCCAGCAGCTTCGGACTAGCGGTCTCCTACGAGCAGTACTTC.

In DNA form, the CDR3 reads TGTGCCAGCAGTGCGGGGGGGCAAGATACGCAGTATTTT. As protein: CASSAGGQDTQYF. The chain couples TRBV25-1 to TRBJ2-3, with 8 positions matching TRBD2. Trimming cost V 4 bases and J 5 bases; bases outside gene matches: 2. This CDR3 has 13 amino acids. Germline V lookup: CDR1 MGHDK, CDR2 SYGVNS. The whole variable domain, remainder taken from reference TRBV25-1 and TRBJ2-3, is EADIYQTPRYLVIGTGKKITLECSQTMGHDKMYWYQQDPGMELHLIHYSYGVNSTEKGDLSSESTVSRIRTEHFPLTLESARPSHTSQYLCASSAGGQDTQYFGPGTRLTVL.

The sample holds a few counts of this clone. V is TRBV6-4 and J is TRBJ1-1; a possible D gene is TRBD1 (6 bases). Trimming left V 7 bases short and J 2 bases short, with 17 bases between. The germline gives CDR1 MRHNA, CDR2 SNTAGT. CDR3 length: 15 amino acids. The CDR3 DNA reads as TGTGCCAGCACTATGGGCCCCGGGACAAACACTGAAGCTTTCTTT. Amino acid sequence: CASTMGPGTNTEAFF.

The chain employs TRBV5-8 and TRBJ1-4; 9 bases are shared with TRBD1. The CDR3 is 16 amino acids. The germline CDR1 and CDR2 sequences are SGHTS and YDEGEE. With V trimmed by 4 bases and J by 4 bases, 8 bases remained unmatched. The CDR3 bases are TGTGCCAGCAGCCAGGGGACAGGGAATTTTAATGAAAAACTGTTTTTT. As protein: CASSQGTGNFNEKLFF.

The chain employs TRBV2 and TRBJ1-3; tentative D call: TRBD1 (6 bases). Trimming shortened V by 1 base and J by 3 bases, and 10 bases separated the two germline ends. The CDR3 is made up of 15 amino acids. Germline lookup yields CDR1 SNHLY and CDR2 FYNNEI. The CDR3 here is CASSEGRGVGNTIYF. CDR3 coding DNA: TGTGCCAGCAGTGAAGGCAGGGGCGTTGGAAACACCATATATTTT.

There are a few counts of this clone. The V and J genes are TRBV18 and TRBJ2-2; D is undetermined. CDR1 and CDR2 from the germline V gene are KGHSH and LQKENI. V lost 2 bases to trimming and J lost 4 bases, with 20 bases between them. The CDR3 consists of 18 residues. The CDR3 protein is CASSPAAGRFRVTGELFF. CDR3 DNA: TGTGCCAGCTCACCAGCCGCAGGCAGGTTCCGTGTCACCGGGGAGCTGTTTTTT.

V and J are TRBV25-1 and TRBJ2-6; 9 bases match TRBD1. The germline CDR1 and CDR2 sequences are MGHDK and SYGVNS. The V segment lost 4 bases and the J segment 4 bases; nucleotides outside the gene matches: 11. This CDR3 is built from 18 residues. The CDR3 reads CASSAGGTGKTGANVLTF. CDR3 DNA: TGTGCCAGCAGTGCAGGTGGGACAGGGAAGACCGGGGCCAACGTCCTGACTTTC.

This clone has more than one count but fewer than ten. The chain uses TRBV14 and TRBJ1-4; possibly TRBD1 for D (6 bases). This CDR3 region has 16 residues. Germline V gene lookup returns CDR1 SGHDN and CDR2 FVKESK. Between the trimmed V and J ends, which lost 3 bases and 8 bases, there was a span of 19 bases. The CDR3 bases are TGTGCCAGCAGCCACACAGGGTTATCCCGCACCGAAAAACTGTTTTTT. Encoded protein: CASSHTGLSRTEKLFF.

The rearrangement links TRBV18 to TRBJ1-1, with TRBD1 as a possible D gene (6 bases). Trimming removed 3 bases at V and 0 bases at J, with 17 bases between. The germline V gene has CDR1 KGHSH and CDR2 LQKENI. The CDR3 is 17 amino acids. The DNA of the CDR3 is TGTGCCAGCTCACCTGCCGGACAGCGAACAATGAACACTGAAGCTTTCTTT. Protein sequence: CASSPAGQRTMNTEAFF. The full variable domain, in which reference TRBV18 and TRBJ1-1 provide the parts outside the CDR3, is NAGVMQNPRHLVRRRGQEARLRCSPMKGHSHVYWYRQLPEEGLKFMVYLQKENIIDESGMPKERFSAEFPKEGPSILRIQQVVRGDSAAYFCASSPAGQRTMNTEAFFGQGTRLTVV.

V usage is TRBV9 and J usage is TRBJ2-5, with D possibly being TRBD2 (6 bases). CDR3 length equals 13 residues. Trimming cost V 7 bases and J 5 bases, with 15 bases left between them. Germline CDR1 and CDR2: SGDLS and YYNGEE. As DNA, the CDR3 is TGTGCCAGCCAGCGGAGGGCCGGGGAGACCCAGTACTTC. Amino acid sequence: CASQRRAGETQYF. The variable domain in full, completed from reference TRBV9 and TRBJ2-5, reads DSGVTQTPKHLITATGQRVTLRCSPRSGDLSVYWYQQSLDQGLQFLIQYYNGEERAKGNILERFSAQQFPDLHSELNLSSLELGDSALYFCASQRRAGETQYFGPGTRLLVL.

This rearrangement joins TRBV30 to TRBJ2-7, with D possibly TRBD2 on 6 matching bases. Deletions cut 5 bases from V and 6 bases from J, with 14 bases between. The CDR3 length is 12 residues. Germline CDR1 and CDR2: GTSNPN and SVGIG (reference sequence). CDR3 sequence (DNA): TGTGCCTGGGGGCAGGGAGGTGGCGAGCAGTACTTC. It codes for CAWGQGGGEQYF.

The chain joins TRBV7-2 to TRBJ2-4, with 7 nucleotides matching TRBD2. The junction had 13 bases not matched to a gene; V was cut back by 5 bases and J by 3 bases. Germline CDR1 is SGHTA and CDR2 is FQGNSA. The CDR3 is 17 amino acids. CDR3 DNA: TGTGCCAGCAGCGCCGAAGGCGGGGGATTCGGCAAAAACATTCAGTACTTC. Its translation: CASSAEGGGFGKNIQYF.

This chain joins TRBV7-9 and TRBJ2-7; a possible D gene is TRBD2 (5 bases). This CDR3 has 13 amino acids. The V end was cut by 7 bases, the J end by 7 bases, with 17 bases between. Looked up from germline, CDR1 is SEHNR and CDR2 is FQNEAQ (reference sequence). The CDR3 bases are TGTGCCAGCACCTCCCGAGGACTCCGGGAGCAGTACTTC. Translating it yields CASTSRGLREQYF. Drawing the rest from reference TRBV7-9 and TRBJ2-7, the complete variable domain is DTGVSQNPRHKITKRGQNVTFRCDPISEHNRLYWYRQTLGQGPEFLTYFQNEAQLEKSRLLSDRFSAERPKGSFSTLEIQRTEQGDSAMYLCASTSRGLREQYFGPGTRLTVT.

The chain combines TRBV10-3 with TRBJ2-5, with 7 bases that match TRBD2. The assigned J gene may be wrong: the sequence end matches TRBJ2-7 better. This CDR3 contains 16 residues. Germline CDR1 reads ENHRY; CDR2 reads SYGVKD. CDR3 protein: CAISESSGGNVYEQYF. The CDR3 region has the DNA TGTGCCATCAGTGAGTCCTCCGGGGGGAATGTCTACGAGCAGTACTTC.

In its sample, this clone was seen many times. J is TRBJ1-2 and V is TRBV5-1; TRBD1 is a possible D gene (6 bases). The CDR3 has 15 amino acids. V was shortened by 1 base and J by 3 bases, with 13 bases between the two germline ends. CDR1 is SGHRS, CDR2 YFSETQ, per germline. The CDR3 sequence: CASSLSTGRDYGYTF. CDR3 DNA sequence: TGCGCCAGCAGCTTGTCAACAGGGAGAGACTATGGCTACACCTTC. Supplemented by reference TRBV5-1 and TRBJ1-2, the full variable domain reads KAGVTQTPRYLIKTRGQQVTLSCSPISGHRSVSWYQQTPGQGLQFLFEYFSETQRNKGNFPGRFSGRQFSNSRSEMNVSTLELGDSALYLCASSLSTGRDYGYTFGSGTRLTVV.

This chain connects TRBV6-1 to TRBJ1-5; D gene uncertain. There are 18 residues in the CDR3. Germline V gene sequence: CDR1 MNHNS, CDR2 SASEGT. The V gene lost 1 base and the J gene lost 0 bases, with 16 bases spanning the gap. CDR3 amino acids: CASSEDLAVRYSNQPQHF. Here the CDR3 DNA reads TGTGCCAGCAGTGAAGACCTTGCGGTTAGATATAGCAATCAGCCCCAGCATTTT.

The chain combines TRBV2 with TRBJ1-2, with TRBD1 matching 9 bases. CDR1 is SNHLY, CDR2 FYNNEI, per germline. J lost 4 bases, V lost 11 bases, and 14 bases had no gene match. The CDR3 runs to 15 residues. In DNA, the CDR3 is TGTGCCGGAGCTCGCACAGGGGGCGCATCCTATGGCTACACCTTC. This codes for CAGARTGGASYGYTF.

This clone was detected a few times. The CDR3 sequence is CASSDEASVTGELFF. The CDR3 DNA reads TGTGCCAGCAGTGACGAGGCTAGCGTGACCGGGGAGCTGTTTTTT. This chain joins TRBV6-4 and TRBJ2-2; D is possibly TRBD2 (6 bases). Germline lookup yields CDR1 MRHNA and CDR2 SNTAGT. The CDR3 is 15 amino acids. Trimming removed 2 bases from V and 5 bases from J, with 12 bases in between.

The V and J genes are TRBV29-1 and TRBJ1-5; D possibly corresponds to TRBD1 (5 bases). This CDR3 has 12 amino acids. The ends were cut back, 5 bases at V and 4 bases at J, with 9 bases in the middle. From germline, CDR1 is SQVTM and CDR2 ANQGSEA. In DNA, the CDR3 is TGCAGCGTTAGGACACTAAATCAGCCCCAGCATTTT. Protein sequence: CSVRTLNQPQHF.